The sequence of this T cell receptor (beta chain) was determined in a study of OX40 agonist ivuxolimab in advanced cancers. Per germline, CDR1 SGHRS and CDR2 YFSETQ. V lost 1 base and J 5 bases, leaving 16 bases between the germline ends. The CDR3 extends over 16 amino acids. The data were produced by immunoSEQ multiplex PCR, yet TCRdb's version contains in-frame clones alone and is incomplete. Here the sample spans approximately 91,000 clones, 87% being singletons. It was autoimmune disease history or systemic immunosuppression that excluded patients. The sequences come from CD4+ or CD8+ T cells sorted from blood, collected in a trial of the OX40 agonist ivuxolimab. J is TRBJ1-5 and V is TRBV5-1, with D perhaps matching TRBD1 (5 bases). The receptor was isolated from an adult with an advanced solid tumor such as melanoma, head and neck, liver or kidney cancer. DNA for the CDR3: TGCGCCAGCAGCTTGAATTCTATGGGACCCGATCAGCCCCAGCATTTT. It is translated as CASSLNSMGPDQPQHF. Full variable domain (missing parts from reference TRBV5-1 and TRBJ1-5): KAGVTQTPRYLIKTRGQQVTLSCSPISGHRSVSWYQQTPGQGLQFLFEYFSETQRNKGNFPGRFSGRQFSNSRSEMNVSTLELGDSALYLCASSLNSMGPDQPQHFGDGTRLSIL.